These 28 T cell receptor beta chains came from one sample sequenced in a study of CD8 T cells in Susac syndrome. Reverse transcription of about 0.45 to 1 ug RNA used random hexamers. TCRdb ran MiXCR on the immunoSEQ multiplex PCR reads and lists one entry per CDR3 protein. The profile shows around 270,000 distinct CDR3 sequences, approximately 85% of them singletons. The sample taken for sequencing was CD8+ T cells from PBMCs. These receptors were obtained from a human donor with multiple sclerosis.

The chain joins TRBV10-3 to TRBJ2-2; no firm D call. The germline V gene encodes CDR1 ENHRY and CDR2 SYGVKD. The CDR3 runs 13 residues. The CDR3 loop is CALSTLSSGELFF. In DNA form, the CDR3 reads TGTGCGCTTTCCACCCTTTCTTCGGGGGAGCTGTTTTTT.

The rearrangement joins TRBV25-1 to TRBJ2-3, with D possibly TRBD2 on 6 matching bases. The CDR3 extends over 20 amino acids. CDR1 and CDR2 from the germline V gene are MGHDK and SYGVNS. V shed 4 bases and J shed 2 bases, with 28 bases lying between them. The CDR3 here is CASSGKQRGRNLSNTDTQYF. The DNA for the CDR3 is TGTGCCAGCAGTGGGAAACAGAGAGGGAGGAACCTCTCTAACACAGATACGCAGTATTTT.

This chain joins TRBV2 and TRBJ1-5; a weak D match, TRBD1 (5 bases). Deletions cut 3 bases from V and 4 bases from J, with 10 bases between. CDR3 size: 14 residues. CDR1 and CDR2 from the germline V gene are SNHLY and FYNNEI. The CDR3 DNA follows: TGTGCCAGCAGTGACAGGGAGGCGAATCAGCCCCAGCATTTT. Its protein product is CASSDREANQPQHF.

V gene TRBV19 combines with J gene TRBJ2-1; 9 bases fit TRBD2. Germline CDR1 reads LNHDA; CDR2 reads SQIVND (reference sequence). V gave up 3 bases and J gave up 4 bases; unmatched junction bases: 1. This CDR3 region has 14 residues. The CDR3 DNA reads as TGTGCCAGTAGTATGACTAGCGGATACAATGAGCAGTTCTTC. Protein: CASSMTSGYNEQFF.

Only one count was recorded for this clonotype. V gene TRBV10-3 combines with J gene TRBJ2-7; 15 bases align to TRBD2. The germline V gene has CDR1 ENHRY and CDR2 SYGVKD. With 7 bases clipped from V and 5 bases from J, the junction kept 15 bases outside the gene matches. The CDR3 consists of 18 residues. The CDR3 DNA sequence: TGTGCCATCACCCCGGGACTAGCGGGAGGCCCCGCCGCTCACGAGCAGTACTTC. Its translation: CAITPGLAGGPAAHEQYF.

The chain is built from TRBV6-5 and TRBJ1-3, with TRBD1 identical over 8 bases. The CDR3 sequence is 14 residues long. The germline CDR1 and CDR2 sequences are MNHEY and SVGAGI. V shed 6 bases and J 4 bases; nucleotides not matched to a gene: 5. The CDR3 DNA reads as TGTGCCAGCAGCCACAGGGGGGCCGGAAACACCATATATTTT. Protein product: CASSHRGAGNTIYF.

This clonotype was picked up one time. The chain links TRBV28 to TRBJ2-2; the D is unclear. The CDR3 is made up of 13 amino acids. Between the trimmed V and J ends, which lost 3 bases and 4 bases, there was a span of 6 bases. Germline V gene lookup returns CDR1 MDHEN and CDR2 SYDVKM. The CDR3 DNA reads as TGTGCCAGCAGTTTTCTGACCACCGGGGAGCTGTTTTTT. This sequence encodes CASSFLTTGELFF.

The CDR3 DNA sequence: TGTGCCAGCAGCTCGGGACAGGGCGCCCACAATGAGCAGTTCTTC. Protein sequence: CASSSGQGAHNEQFF. The chain uses TRBV11-2 and TRBJ2-1, with TRBD1 matching 9 bases. J lost 5 bases, V lost 4 bases, and 6 bases had no gene match. Germline CDR1 SGHAT, CDR2 FQNNGV. The CDR3 is 15 amino acids.

This CDR3 reads CASKAGEAADTQYF. The CDR3 bases are TGTGCCAGCAAGGCGGGAGAAGCGGCAGATACGCAGTATTTT. The chain combines TRBV6-6 with TRBJ2-3, with TRBD2 identical over 7 bases. CDR1 MNHNY and CDR2 SVGAGI come from the germline V gene (reference sequence). The CDR3 contains 14 residues. J lost 4 bases, V lost 7 bases, and 8 bases had no gene match.

The chain couples TRBV27 to TRBJ1-1; D is unresolved. The V gene's germline CDR1 is MNHEY and CDR2 SMNVEV (reference sequence). Trimming stripped 2 bases from V and 6 bases from J, with 7 bases between. The CDR3 contains 12 residues. Written as DNA, the CDR3 is TGTGCCAGCAGTTTACGTGGCGCTGAAGCTTTCTTT. It yields the protein CASSLRGAEAFF.

The chain links TRBV6-1 to TRBJ2-3; tentatively, D is TRBD1 (5 bases). There are 19 residues in the CDR3. Trimming shortened V by 8 bases and J by 3 bases, and 30 bases separated the two germline ends. Germline values: CDR1 MNHNS, CDR2 SASEGT. The CDR3 loop reads CASDWGSAISIISTDTQYF. The CDR3 DNA sequence: TGTGCCAGCGATTGGGGCTCGGCGATATCCATTATTAGTACAGATACGCAGTATTTT.

The rearrangement uses TRBV18 and TRBJ2-7, with D tentatively TRBD1 or TRBD2 (5 bases each). CDR1 is KGHSH, CDR2 LQKENI, per germline. Trimming pared 2 bases from V and 2 bases from J, leaving 22 bases between. This CDR3 contains 18 residues. CDR3 residues: CASSPGLVEWETAYEQYF. The CDR3 DNA reads as TGTGCCAGCTCACCAGGTTTAGTAGAGTGGGAGACAGCCTACGAGCAGTACTTC.

This clonotype was seen a handful of times. J is TRBJ2-5 and V is TRBV14; tentatively, D is TRBD2 (6 bases). The V end was cut by 0 bases, the J end by 5 bases, with 13 bases between. The CDR3 length is 15 residues. Germline lookup yields CDR1 SGHDN and CDR2 FVKESK. The CDR3 is CASSQETGLAETQYF. DNA for the CDR3: TGTGCCAGCAGCCAAGAAACCGGGCTAGCGGAGACCCAGTACTTC. The full variable domain, with the rest looked up from reference TRBV14 and TRBJ2-5, is EAGVTQFPSHSVIEKGQTVTLRCDPISGHDNLYWYRRVMGKEIKFLLHFVKESKQDESGMPNNRFLAERTGGTYSTLKVQPAELEDSGVYFCASSQETGLAETQYFGPGTRLLVL.

The chain has TRBV5-8 and TRBJ1-4; the D is unclear. The length of the CDR3 is 17 residues. Germline V lookup: CDR1 SGHTS, CDR2 YDEGEE. Deletions cut 4 bases from V and 1 base from J, with 17 bases between. The CDR3 bases are TGTGCCAGCAGCCCTAGCCTGGGAAGGGTAACTAATGAAAAACTGTTTTTT. Encoded protein: CASSPSLGRVTNEKLFF.

The CDR3 here is CASSSGTGESPLHF. DNA for the CDR3: TGTGCCAGCAGCTCCGGGACAGGGGAATCACCCCTCCACTTT. The rearrangement uses TRBV6-6 and TRBJ1-6; TRBD1 matches at 10 bases. The junction had 6 bases not matched to a gene; V was cut back by 6 bases and J by 10 bases. Germline V gene lookup returns CDR1 MNHNY and CDR2 SVGAGI (reference sequence). CDR3 length equals 14 residues.

The chain joins TRBV6-2 or TRBV6-3 to TRBJ2-3; D uncertain. Germline-derived CDR1 and CDR2 are MNHEY and SVGEGT. Trimming left V 5 bases short and J 1 base short, with 10 bases between. This CDR3 is 14 amino acids long. In nucleotides, the CDR3 is TGTGCCAGCAGTGCAAGCTGGGGCACAGATACGCAGTATTTT. It is translated as CASSASWGTDTQYF.

The chain uses TRBV11-2 and TRBJ2-2; 10 bases match TRBD2. CDR3 length equals 16 residues. Germline V gives CDR1 SGHAT, CDR2 FQNNGV. V trimming: 5 bases; J trimming: 2 bases; junction bases outside the gene matches: 5. The CDR3 DNA sequence: TGTGCCAGCAGCGCCCGGACTAGCGGAAACACCGGGGAGCTGTTTTTT. As protein: CASSARTSGNTGELFF.

The rearrangement uses TRBV14 and TRBJ2-3; D possibly corresponds to TRBD2 (6 bases). Trimming left V 1 base short and J 5 bases short, with 13 bases between. The CDR3 extends over 15 amino acids. Germline V gene data show CDR1 as SGHDN and CDR2 as FVKESK. DNA for the CDR3: TGTGCCAGCAGCCAAGCCTCGGGAGCGATAGATACGCAGTATTTT. This codes for CASSQASGAIDTQYF.

The rearrangement links TRBV5-4 to TRBJ2-5, with 8 bases lining up with TRBD1. CDR3 length: 16 residues. Germline lookup yields CDR1 SGHNT and CDR2 YYREEE (reference sequence). The V and J ends lost 2 bases and 5 bases, in that order; junction bases with no gene match: 11. The CDR3 loop reads CASSFIRGLHGETQYF. DNA of the CDR3: TGTGCCAGCAGCTTTATCAGGGGGCTCCACGGGGAGACCCAGTACTTC.

This chain links TRBV4-2 with TRBJ1-1, with unresolved D. From germline, CDR1 is LGHNA and CDR2 YNFKEQ. Trimming left V 0 bases short and J 3 bases short, with 14 bases between. The CDR3 has 16 residues. The CDR3 bases are TGTGCCAGCAGCCAAGAGGTGTCAGAACGGGACACTGAAGCTTTCTTT. Protein sequence: CASSQEVSERDTEAFF.

This rearrangement joins TRBV7-9 to TRBJ2-1; 10 positions agree with TRBD2. Germline V gene lookup returns CDR1 SEHNR and CDR2 FQNEAQ (reference sequence). J was trimmed by 2 bases and V by 0 bases; bases with no gene match: 1. The CDR3 covers 16 residues. DNA of the CDR3: TGTGCCAGCAGCTTAGCCCTAGCGGGAGCCTACAATGAGCAGTTCTTC. Protein: CASSLALAGAYNEQFF. Using reference TRBV7-9 and TRBJ2-1 for the parts outside the CDR3, the full variable domain is DTGVSQNPRHKITKRGQNVTFRCDPISEHNRLYWYRQTLGQGPEFLTYFQNEAQLEKSRLLSDRFSAERPKGSFSTLEIQRTEQGDSAMYLCASSLALAGAYNEQFFGPGTRLTVL.

The chain uses TRBV7-9 and TRBJ2-7, with 7 bases that match TRBD1. The CDR3 contains 14 residues. Germline CDR1 SEHNR, CDR2 FQNEAQ (reference sequence). Unmatched junction bases numbered 4, after V lost 5 bases and J lost 0 bases. The CDR3 coding sequence is TGTGCCAGCAGCGCGGACAGGAGCTCCTACGAGCAGTACTTC. Encoded protein: CASSADRSSYEQYF.

The chain combines TRBV7-4 with TRBJ2-1; TRBD2 agrees at 8 bases. The V gene's germline CDR1 is SGHVT and CDR2 SQSDAQ. This CDR3 contains 16 residues. Trimming cost V 5 bases and J 7 bases; bases outside gene matches: 13. This CDR3 reads CASSPPEEREKNEQFF. CDR3 DNA: TGTGCCAGCAGCCCCCCGGAGGAGCGGGAGAAGAATGAGCAGTTCTTC.

This rearrangement joins TRBV6-5 to TRBJ2-2, with TRBD1 as a possible D gene (5 bases). Germline V gene data show CDR1 as MNHEY and CDR2 as SVGAGI. CDR3 size: 14 residues. V dropped 5 bases and J dropped 4 bases, with 11 bases sitting between them. The CDR3 bases are TGTGCCAGCAGTCTAGGGGCGACCACCGGGGAGCTGTTTTTT. Translation: CASSLGATTGELFF.

V usage is TRBV7-9 and J usage is TRBJ2-7; D uncertain. CDR1 and CDR2 from the germline V gene are SEHNR and FQNEAQ (reference sequence). Trimming cost V 1 base and J 2 bases, with 9 bases left between them. The CDR3 spans 14 residues. The CDR3 DNA reads as TGTGCCAGCAGCTTAGTAGCCGAGCCCTACGAGCAGTACTTC. Protein product: CASSLVAEPYEQYF.

This clonotype was seen just once. V and J are TRBV11-2 and TRBJ2-1, with 8 bases identical to TRBD2. The V segment lost 5 bases and the J segment 0 bases; nucleotides outside the gene matches: 6. CDR3 size: 16 residues. CDR1 and CDR2 (germline): SGHAT, FQNNGV. The CDR3 nucleotides are TGTGCCAGCAGCCCTATTAGCGGGAACTCCTACAATGAGCAGTTCTTC. Its protein is CASSPISGNSYNEQFF.

V usage is TRBV7-2 and J usage is TRBJ1-5; D gene unclear. This CDR3 is 14 amino acids long. Trimming removed 6 bases at V and 0 bases at J, with 9 bases between. Germline assignment: CDR1 SGHTA and CDR2 FQGNSA. The CDR3 spells CASRREYSNQPQHF. CDR3 bases: TGTGCCAGCAGACGCGAATATAGCAATCAGCCCCAGCATTTT. The full variable domain, its missing parts supplied by reference TRBV7-2 and TRBJ1-5, is GAGVSQSPSNKVTEKGKDVELRCDPISGHTALYWYRQSLGQGLEFLIYFQGNSAPDKSGLPSDRFSAERTGGSVSTLTIQRTQQEDSAVYLCASRREYSNQPQHFGDGTRLSIL.

This chain joins TRBV14 and TRBJ1-4; D not resolved. The CDR3 length is 16 residues. CDR1 SGHDN and CDR2 FVKESK come from the germline V gene. The V and J ends lost 5 bases and 0 bases respectively, with 13 bases between them. The CDR3 DNA reads TGTGCCAGCAGCTCAGGTTTCGGAGCAACTAATGAAAAACTGTTTTTT. It encodes CASSSGFGATNEKLFF.